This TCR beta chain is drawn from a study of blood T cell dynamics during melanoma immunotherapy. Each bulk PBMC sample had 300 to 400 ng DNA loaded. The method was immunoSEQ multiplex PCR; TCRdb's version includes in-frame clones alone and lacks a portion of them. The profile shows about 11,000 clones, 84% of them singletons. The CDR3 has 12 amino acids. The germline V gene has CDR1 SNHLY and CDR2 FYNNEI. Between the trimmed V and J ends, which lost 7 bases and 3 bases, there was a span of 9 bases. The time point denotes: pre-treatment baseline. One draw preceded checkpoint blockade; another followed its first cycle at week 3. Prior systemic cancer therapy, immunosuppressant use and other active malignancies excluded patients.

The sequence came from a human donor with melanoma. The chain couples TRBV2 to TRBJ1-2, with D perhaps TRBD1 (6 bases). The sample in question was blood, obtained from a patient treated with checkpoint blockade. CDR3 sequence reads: CASMKGDYGYTF. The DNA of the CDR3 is TGTGCCAGCATGAAGGGGGACTATGGCTACACCTTC. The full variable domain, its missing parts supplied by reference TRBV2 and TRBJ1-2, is EPEVTQTPSHQVTQMGQEVILRCVPISNHLYFYWYRQILGQKVEFLVSFYNNEISEKSEIFDDQFSVERPDGSNFTLKIRSTKLEDSAMYFCASMKGDYGYTFGSGTRLTVV.